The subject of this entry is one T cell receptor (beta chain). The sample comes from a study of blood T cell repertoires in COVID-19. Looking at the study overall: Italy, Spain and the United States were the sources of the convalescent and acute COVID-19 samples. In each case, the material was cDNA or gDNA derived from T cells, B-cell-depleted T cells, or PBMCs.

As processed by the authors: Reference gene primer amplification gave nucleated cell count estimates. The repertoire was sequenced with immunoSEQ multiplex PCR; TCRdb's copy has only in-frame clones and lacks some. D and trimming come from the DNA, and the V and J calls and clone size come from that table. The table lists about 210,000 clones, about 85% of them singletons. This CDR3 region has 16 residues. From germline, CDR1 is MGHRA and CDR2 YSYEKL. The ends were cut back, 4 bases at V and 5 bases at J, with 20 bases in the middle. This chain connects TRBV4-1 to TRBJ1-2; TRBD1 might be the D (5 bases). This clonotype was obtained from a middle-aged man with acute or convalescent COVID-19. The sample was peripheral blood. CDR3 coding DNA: TGCGCCAGCAGCCCCCTGGTGGGAACGGGACTATATGGCTACACCTTC. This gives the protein CASSPLVGTGLYGYTF.